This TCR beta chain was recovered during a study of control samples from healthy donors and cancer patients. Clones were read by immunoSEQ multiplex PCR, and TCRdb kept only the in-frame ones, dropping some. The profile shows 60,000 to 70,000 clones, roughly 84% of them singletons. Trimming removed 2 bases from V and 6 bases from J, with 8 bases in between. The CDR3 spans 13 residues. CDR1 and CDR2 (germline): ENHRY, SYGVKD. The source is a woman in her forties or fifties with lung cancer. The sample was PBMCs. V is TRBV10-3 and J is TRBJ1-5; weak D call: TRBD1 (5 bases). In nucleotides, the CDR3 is TGTGCCATCAGTGAGGTCGGGGCTCAGCCCCAGCATTTT. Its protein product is CAISEVGAQPQHF.